The rows below give T cell receptor beta chains drawn from one sample of a study of T cell responses to AZD1222 COVID-19 vaccine. The method was immunoSEQ multiplex PCR; TCRdb's version includes in-frame clones alone and lacks a portion of them. Among about 140,000 clones, about nine tenths were seen once, and the ten largest hold 1% to 1.5%. Source: peripheral blood, taken 28 days after the second AZD1222 dose. These receptors were collected from an adult who received the AZD1222 COVID-19 vaccine. Both conserved end residues are part of each CDR3. Each record gives: CDR3 protein, J gene, clone size, V gene. Clone size is not always given. Where it is, it says once, few, many or a class for expanded clones.

CDR3 protein: CASGTVTYEQYF
J gene: TRBJ2-7
clone size: .
V gene: TRBV6-5

CDR3 protein: CASSLGGTNSGNTIYF
J gene: TRBJ1-3
clone size: .
V gene: TRBV4-3

CDR3 protein: CASSPTMSSYNEQFF
J gene: TRBJ2-1
clone size: few
V gene: TRBV3-1/TRBV3-2

CDR3 protein: CASSYGTSGQETQYF
J gene: TRBJ2-5
clone size: .
V gene: TRBV10-1

CDR3 protein: CASRNIAGAPYNEQFF
J gene: TRBJ2-1
clone size: .
V gene: TRBV28

CDR3 protein: CASSPRLDGYTF
J gene: TRBJ1-2
clone size: .
V gene: TRBV7-2

CDR3 protein: CASNPGPEPYEQYF
J gene: TRBJ2-7
clone size: .
V gene: TRBV2

CDR3 protein: CASSGDRGESEKLFF
J gene: TRBJ1-4
clone size: .
V gene: TRBV27

CDR3 protein: CASSFLASGGAQETQYF
J gene: TRBJ2-5
clone size: .
V gene: TRBV7-6

CDR3 protein: CASSEGQSTSYEQYF
J gene: TRBJ2-7
clone size: .
V gene: TRBV11-1

CDR3 protein: CSASQDRGEQPQHF
J gene: TRBJ1-5
clone size: .
V gene: TRBV20-1

CDR3 protein: CASSLVPGQEAFF
J gene: TRBJ1-1
clone size: .
V gene: TRBV11-2

CDR3 protein: CASNQRNTEAFF
J gene: TRBJ1-1
clone size: .
V gene: TRBV28

CDR3 protein: CATSGGWDEQFF
J gene: TRBJ2-1
clone size: .
V gene: TRBV24-1

CDR3 protein: CASRLTPEGNTEAFF
J gene: TRBJ1-1
clone size: .
V gene: TRBV3-1/TRBV3-2

CDR3 protein: CASSLVAGRGTEAFF
J gene: TRBJ1-1
clone size: .
V gene: TRBV7-9

CDR3 protein: CASSSAIGTGGGYTF
J gene: TRBJ1-2
clone size: .
V gene: TRBV7-9

CDR3 protein: CASSSATGENTEAFF
J gene: TRBJ1-1
clone size: .
V gene: TRBV7-9

CDR3 protein: CASSLRASGRARETQYF
J gene: TRBJ2-5
clone size: .
V gene: TRBV5-1

CDR3 protein: CASSPWTGNTEAFF
J gene: TRBJ1-1
clone size: .
V gene: TRBV27

CDR3 protein: CASSGTGYGYTF
J gene: TRBJ1-2
clone size: once
V gene: TRBV2

CDR3 protein: CASSQGTGGNYGYTF
J gene: TRBJ1-2
clone size: .
V gene: TRBV3-1/TRBV3-2

CDR3 protein: CAISTGGTGYTF
J gene: TRBJ1-2
clone size: .
V gene: TRBV10-3

CDR3 protein: CASSQWDRGDYGYTF
J gene: TRBJ1-2
clone size: .
V gene: TRBV7-2

CDR3 protein: CASSLSLREQFF
J gene: TRBJ2-1
clone size: .
V gene: TRBV27

CDR3 protein: CASSSGGVRGTQYF
J gene: TRBJ2-3
clone size: .
V gene: TRBV6-2/TRBV6-3

CDR3 protein: CASTHKLGASSYEQYF
J gene: TRBJ2-7
clone size: .
V gene: TRBV2

CDR3 protein: CASGSPASGTDTQYF
J gene: TRBJ2-3
clone size: .
V gene: TRBV12-5

CDR3 protein: CASSPTGREQPQHF
J gene: TRBJ1-5
clone size: once
V gene: TRBV7-9

CDR3 protein: CASSLEISDGYTF
J gene: TRBJ1-2
clone size: .
V gene: TRBV7-2

CDR3 protein: CASSLGGGPDTQYF
J gene: TRBJ2-3
clone size: .
V gene: TRBV5-1

CDR3 protein: CASSLGLAGVVDTQYF
J gene: TRBJ2-3
clone size: once
V gene: TRBV5-1

CDR3 protein: CASSQGTGSGDTIYF
J gene: TRBJ1-3
clone size: .
V gene: TRBV4-3

CDR3 protein: CASSLSGGRTGVQVDGYTF
J gene: TRBJ1-2
clone size: .
V gene: TRBV5-1

CDR3 protein: CATSEGQGTDTQYF
J gene: TRBJ2-3
clone size: .
V gene: TRBV24-1

CDR3 protein: CASSAEAGYQETQYF
J gene: TRBJ2-5
clone size: .
V gene: TRBV9

CDR3 protein: CARNPYREGIDTQYF
J gene: TRBJ2-3
clone size: .
V gene: TRBV2

CDR3 protein: CASITQGPEAFF
J gene: TRBJ1-1
clone size: .
V gene: TRBV7-9

CDR3 protein: CASSPAAGVGTGELFF
J gene: TRBJ2-2
clone size: .
V gene: TRBV4-3

CDR3 protein: CASSASGTSGTYEQYF
J gene: TRBJ2-7
clone size: .
V gene: TRBV7-3

CDR3 protein: CASSQRQAYEQYF
J gene: TRBJ2-7
clone size: .
V gene: TRBV5-1

CDR3 protein: CASSALTGSNQPQHF
J gene: TRBJ1-5
clone size: .
V gene: TRBV9